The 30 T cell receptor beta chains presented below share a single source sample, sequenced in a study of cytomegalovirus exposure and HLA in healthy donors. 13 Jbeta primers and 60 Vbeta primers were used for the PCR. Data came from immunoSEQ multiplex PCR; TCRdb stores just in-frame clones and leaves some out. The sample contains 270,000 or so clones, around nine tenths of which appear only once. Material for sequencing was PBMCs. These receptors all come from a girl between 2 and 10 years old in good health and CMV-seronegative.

The CDR3 DNA is TGTGCCAGCAGCGTTTGGGAGGGTGAAGGCAATCAGCCCCAGCATTTT. It translates to CASSVWEGEGNQPQHF. The genes are TRBV28 and TRBJ1-5, with D uncertain. V was pared by 6 bases and J by 2 bases, with 17 bases between. The CDR3 length is 16 residues. Germline loops: CDR1 MDHEN, CDR2 SYDVKM.

Written as DNA, the CDR3 is TGTGCCAGCAGCTTAGGAGGGACAGGGGGCTCTGAAGCTTTCTTT. Translation gives CASSLGGTGGSEAFF. The genes are TRBV7-9 and TRBJ1-1; 12 positions agree with TRBD1. Trimming cost V 1 base and J 6 bases; bases outside gene matches: 3. This CDR3 has 15 amino acids. CDR1 is SEHNR and CDR2 is FQNEAQ in the germline V gene (reference sequence).

The CDR3 nucleotides read TGCGCCAGCAGCTTTGACAGGAGCTATGGCTACACCTTC. This encodes CASSFDRSYGYTF. V and J are TRBV5-1 and TRBJ1-2; the D gene is possibly TRBD1 (6 bases). With 2 bases removed from V and 4 bases from J, the gap between germline ends came to 9 bases. The CDR3 totals 13 residues. Germline V CDR1 and CDR2: SGHRS, YFSETQ.

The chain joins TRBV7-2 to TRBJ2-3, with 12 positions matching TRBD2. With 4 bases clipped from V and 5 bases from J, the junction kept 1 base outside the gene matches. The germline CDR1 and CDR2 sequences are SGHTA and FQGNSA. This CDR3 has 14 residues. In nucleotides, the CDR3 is TGTGCCAGCAGCTGGGGACTAGCGGGAGATACGCAGTATTTT. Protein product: CASSWGLAGDTQYF.

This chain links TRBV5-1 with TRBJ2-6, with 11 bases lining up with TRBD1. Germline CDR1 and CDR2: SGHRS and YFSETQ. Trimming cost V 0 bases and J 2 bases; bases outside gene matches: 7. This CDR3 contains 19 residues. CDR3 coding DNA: TGCGCCAGCAGCTTGGCAGGTGGGACAGGGGGAACTGGGGCCAACGTCCTGACTTTC. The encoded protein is CASSLAGGTGGTGANVLTF.

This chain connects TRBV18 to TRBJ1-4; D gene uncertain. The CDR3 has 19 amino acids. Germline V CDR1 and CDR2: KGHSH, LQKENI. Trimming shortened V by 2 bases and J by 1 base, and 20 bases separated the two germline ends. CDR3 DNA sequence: TGTGCCAGCTCACCAGTGGCCCACCTTAAGAGGGAAACTAATGAAAAACTGTTTTTT. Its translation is CASSPVAHLKRETNEKLFF.

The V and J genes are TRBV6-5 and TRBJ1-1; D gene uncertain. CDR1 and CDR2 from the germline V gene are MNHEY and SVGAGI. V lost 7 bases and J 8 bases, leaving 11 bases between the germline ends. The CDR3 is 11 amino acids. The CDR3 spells CASMRDTEAFF. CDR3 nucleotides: TGTGCCAGCATGAGGGATACCGAAGCTTTCTTT.

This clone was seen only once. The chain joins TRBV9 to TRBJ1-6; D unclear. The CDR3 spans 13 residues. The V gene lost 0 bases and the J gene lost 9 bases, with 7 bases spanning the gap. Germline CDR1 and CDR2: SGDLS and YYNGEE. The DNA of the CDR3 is TGTGCCAGCAGCGTAGCTGAGCCTTCACCCCTCCACTTT. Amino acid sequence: CASSVAEPSPLHF. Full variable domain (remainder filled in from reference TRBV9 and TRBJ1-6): DSGVTQTPKHLITATGQRVTLRCSPRSGDLSVYWYQQSLDQGLQFLIQYYNGEERAKGNILERFSAQQFPDLHSELNLSSLELGDSALYFCASSVAEPSPLHFGNGTRLTVT.

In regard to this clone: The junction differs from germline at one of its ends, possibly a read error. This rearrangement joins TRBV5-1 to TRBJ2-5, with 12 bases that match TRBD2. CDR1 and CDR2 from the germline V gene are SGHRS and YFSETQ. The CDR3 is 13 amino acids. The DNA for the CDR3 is TGCGTCAGCAGGCTAGCGGGGGGGCAGGCCCAGTACTTC. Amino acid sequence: CVSRLAGGQAQYF.

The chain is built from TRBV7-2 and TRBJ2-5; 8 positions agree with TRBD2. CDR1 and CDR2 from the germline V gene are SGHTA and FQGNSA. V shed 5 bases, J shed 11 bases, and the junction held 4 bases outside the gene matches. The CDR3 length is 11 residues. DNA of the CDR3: TGTGCCAGCAGCCCGGGGGGGGGACAGTACTTC. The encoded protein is CASSPGGGQYF.

The CDR3 DNA follows: TGCGCCAGCAGCCAAGGTGGGGAGGACTACGAGCAGTACTTC. It translates to CASSQGGEDYEQYF. This sequence joins TRBV4-1 and TRBJ2-7, with D possibly TRBD2 on 6 matching bases. The CDR3 runs 14 residues. V gave up 1 base and J gave up 3 bases, with 10 bases separating them. Germline-derived CDR1 and CDR2 are MGHRA and YSYEKL.

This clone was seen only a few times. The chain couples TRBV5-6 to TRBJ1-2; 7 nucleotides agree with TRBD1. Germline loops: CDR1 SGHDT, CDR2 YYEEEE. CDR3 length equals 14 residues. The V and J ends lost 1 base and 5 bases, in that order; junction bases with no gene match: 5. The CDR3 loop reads CASSLRGLSYGYTF. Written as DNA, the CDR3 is TGTGCCAGCAGCTTGAGGGGGCTGAGTTATGGCTACACCTTC.

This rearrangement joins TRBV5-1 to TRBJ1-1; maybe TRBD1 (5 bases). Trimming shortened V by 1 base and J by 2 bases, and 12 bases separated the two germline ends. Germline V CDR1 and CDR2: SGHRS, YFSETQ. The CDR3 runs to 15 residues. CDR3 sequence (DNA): TGCGCCAGCAGCTTGAATGCAGGGTACAACACTGAAGCTTTCTTT. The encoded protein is CASSLNAGYNTEAFF.

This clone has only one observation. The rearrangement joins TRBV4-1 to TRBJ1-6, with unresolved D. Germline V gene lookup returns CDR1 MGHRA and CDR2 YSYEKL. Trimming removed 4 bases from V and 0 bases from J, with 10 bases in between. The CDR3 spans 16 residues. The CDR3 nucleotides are TGCGCCAGCAGCCCACCCACCGGCTCCTATAATTCACCCCTCCACTTT. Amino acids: CASSPPTGSYNSPLHF.

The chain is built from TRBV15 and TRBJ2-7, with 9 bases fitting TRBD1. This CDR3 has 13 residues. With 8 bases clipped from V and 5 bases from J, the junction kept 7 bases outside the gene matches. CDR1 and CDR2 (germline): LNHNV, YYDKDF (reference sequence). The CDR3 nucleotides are TGTGCCACCGAGCCCGGACAGGGGAACGAGCAGTACTTC. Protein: CATEPGQGNEQYF.

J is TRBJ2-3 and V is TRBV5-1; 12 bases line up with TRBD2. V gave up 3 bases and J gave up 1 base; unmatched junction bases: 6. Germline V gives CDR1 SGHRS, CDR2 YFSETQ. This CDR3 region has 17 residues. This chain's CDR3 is CASSSSTSGGGTDTQYF. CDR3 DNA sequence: TGCGCCAGCAGCTCTTCGACTAGCGGGGGAGGCACAGATACGCAGTATTTT.

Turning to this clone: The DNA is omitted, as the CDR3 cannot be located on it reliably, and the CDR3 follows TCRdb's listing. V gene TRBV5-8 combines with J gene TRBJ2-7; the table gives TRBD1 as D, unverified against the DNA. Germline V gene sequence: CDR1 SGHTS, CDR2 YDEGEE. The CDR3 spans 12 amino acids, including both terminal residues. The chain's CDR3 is CASSFGGGTKYF.

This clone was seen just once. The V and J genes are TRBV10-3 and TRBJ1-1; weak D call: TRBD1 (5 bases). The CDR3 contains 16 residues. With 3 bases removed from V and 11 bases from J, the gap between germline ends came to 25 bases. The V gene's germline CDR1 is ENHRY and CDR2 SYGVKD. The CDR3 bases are TGTGCCATCAGTGACCCCAGAAGCGGGACCCCTCCGACGGCTTTCTTT. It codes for CAISDPRSGTPPTAFF.

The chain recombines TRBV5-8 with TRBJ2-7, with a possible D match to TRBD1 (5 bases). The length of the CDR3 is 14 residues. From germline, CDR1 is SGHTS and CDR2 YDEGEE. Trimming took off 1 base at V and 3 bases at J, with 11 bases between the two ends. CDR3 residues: CASSLRQTVYEQYF. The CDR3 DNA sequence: TGTGCCAGCAGCTTGCGACAGACAGTCTACGAGCAGTACTTC.

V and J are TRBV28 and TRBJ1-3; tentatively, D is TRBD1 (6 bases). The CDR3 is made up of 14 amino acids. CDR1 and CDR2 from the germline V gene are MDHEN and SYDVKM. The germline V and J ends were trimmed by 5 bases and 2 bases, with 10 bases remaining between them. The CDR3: CASSAAGAGNTIYF. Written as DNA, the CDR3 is TGTGCCAGCAGTGCCGCAGGGGCTGGAAACACCATATATTTT.

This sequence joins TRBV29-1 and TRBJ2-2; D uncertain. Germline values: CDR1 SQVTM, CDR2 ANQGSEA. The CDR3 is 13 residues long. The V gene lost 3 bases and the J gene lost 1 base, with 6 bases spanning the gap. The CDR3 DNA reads TGCAGCGTTGACCTAGGGAACACCGGGGAGCTGTTTTTT. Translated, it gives CSVDLGNTGELFF.

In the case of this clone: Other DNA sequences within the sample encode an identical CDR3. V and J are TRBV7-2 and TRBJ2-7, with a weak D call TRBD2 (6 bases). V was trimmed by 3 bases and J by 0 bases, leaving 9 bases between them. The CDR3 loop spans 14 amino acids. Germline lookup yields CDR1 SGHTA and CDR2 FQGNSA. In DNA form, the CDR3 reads TGTGCCAGCAGCTTCCGGGACTCCTCCTACGAGCAGTACTTC. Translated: CASSFRDSSYEQYF.

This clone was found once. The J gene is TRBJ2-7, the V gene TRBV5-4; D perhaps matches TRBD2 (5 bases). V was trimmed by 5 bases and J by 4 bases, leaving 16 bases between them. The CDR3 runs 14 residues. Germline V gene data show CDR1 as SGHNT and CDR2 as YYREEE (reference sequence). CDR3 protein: CASSRGLVGYEQYF. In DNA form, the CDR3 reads TGTGCCAGCAGTCGAGGACTCGTTGGGTACGAGCAGTACTTC.

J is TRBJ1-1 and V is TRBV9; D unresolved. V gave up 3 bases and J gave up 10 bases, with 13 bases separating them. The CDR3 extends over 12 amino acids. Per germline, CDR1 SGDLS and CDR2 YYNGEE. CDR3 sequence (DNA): TGTGCCAGCAGCGACGACGGGCGGGTAGCTTTCTTT. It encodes CASSDDGRVAFF.

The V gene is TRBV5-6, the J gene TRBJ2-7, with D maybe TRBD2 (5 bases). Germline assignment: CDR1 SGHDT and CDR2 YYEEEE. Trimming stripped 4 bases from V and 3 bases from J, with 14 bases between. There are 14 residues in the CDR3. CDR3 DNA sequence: TGTGCCAGCAGCCCTCGGACGGGGAACTACGAGCAGTACTTC. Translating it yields CASSPRTGNYEQYF.

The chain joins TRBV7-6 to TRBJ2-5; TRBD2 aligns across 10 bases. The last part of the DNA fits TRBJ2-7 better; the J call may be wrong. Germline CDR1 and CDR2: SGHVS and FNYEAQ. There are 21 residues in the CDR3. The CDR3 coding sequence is TGTGCCAGCAGCTTAACCGGGTTCTTGGCTAGCGGGGGACCCTTTCTCCACGAGCAGTACTTC. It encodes CASSLTGFLASGGPFLHEQYF.

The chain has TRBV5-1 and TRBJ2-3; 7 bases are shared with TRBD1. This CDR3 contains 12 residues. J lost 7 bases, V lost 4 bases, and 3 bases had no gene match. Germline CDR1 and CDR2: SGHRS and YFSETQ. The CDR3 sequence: CASSEGGNTQYF. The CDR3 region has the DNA TGCGCCAGCAGCGAAGGGGGCAATACGCAGTATTTT.

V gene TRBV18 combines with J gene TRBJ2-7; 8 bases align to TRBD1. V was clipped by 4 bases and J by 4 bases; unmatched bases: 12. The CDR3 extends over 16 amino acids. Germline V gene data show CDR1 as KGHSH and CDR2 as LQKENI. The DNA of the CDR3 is TGTGCCAGCTCACGCTCGGGACAGGCGGGTGGGTACGAGCAGTACTTC. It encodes CASSRSGQAGGYEQYF.

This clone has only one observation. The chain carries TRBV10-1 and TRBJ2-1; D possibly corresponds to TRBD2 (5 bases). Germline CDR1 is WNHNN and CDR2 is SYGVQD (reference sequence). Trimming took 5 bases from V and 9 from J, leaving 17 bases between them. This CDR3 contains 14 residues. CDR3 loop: CASSPSPQGGEQFF. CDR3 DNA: TGCGCCAGCAGTCCTAGCCCTCAAGGAGGTGAGCAGTTCTTC.

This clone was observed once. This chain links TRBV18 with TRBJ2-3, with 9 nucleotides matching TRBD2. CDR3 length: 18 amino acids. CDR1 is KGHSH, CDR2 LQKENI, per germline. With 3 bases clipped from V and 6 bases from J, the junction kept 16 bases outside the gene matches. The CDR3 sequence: CASSPLAHSGRVMDTQYF. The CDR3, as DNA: TGTGCCAGCTCACCGCTCGCACATAGCGGGAGAGTCATGGATACGCAGTATTTT.